These T cell receptor beta chains were read from a single sample in a study of T cell responses to AZD1222 COVID-19 vaccine. Profiled with immunoSEQ multiplex PCR; TCRdb holds only in-frame clones, not every one. The repertoire has approximately 120,000 clones, around 85% of them found once; the top ten carry 4.4%. Sequencing used peripheral blood, obtained 28 days after the second AZD1222 dose. All receptors come from an adult who received the AZD1222 COVID-19 vaccine. Both conserved end residues are part of each CDR3. Each record gives: V gene, J gene, D gene, CDR3 DNA, CDR3 protein. The D gene is left open where the match is weak.

TRBV6-4	TRBJ1-3	-	TGTGCCAGCAGTGAAGATGCAGGCCCTGGAAACACCATATATTTT	CASSEDAGPGNTIYF
TRBV21-1	TRBJ2-3	-	TGTGCCAGCAGCAATAGTTGCGGGTCAATCACAGATACGCAGTATTTT	CASSNSCGSITDTQYF
TRBV30	TRBJ2-7	-	TGTGCCTGGGCCAGAATGGGGTCCTCTTACGAGCAGTACTTC	CAWARMGSSYEQYF
TRBV7-8	TRBJ1-2	-	TGTGCCAGCAGCACCGGGACTAACTATGGCTACACCTTC	CASSTGTNYGYTF
TRBV19	TRBJ1-4	TRBD1	TGTGCCAGTAGTACCACGGGACAGGTAGAAAAACTGTTTTTT	CASSTTGQVEKLFF
TRBV7-3	TRBJ2-1	-	TGTGCCAGCAGCTTAATTTTAGGGGACAATGAGCAGTTCTTC	CASSLILGDNEQFF
TRBV4-1	TRBJ1-2	-	TGCGCCAGCAGCCAAGGGGGAGGACAGCATTTTGGCTACACCTTC	CASSQGGGQHFGYTF
TRBV5-1	TRBJ2-7	TRBD1	TGCGCCAGCAGAACGGGACAGGAGACCTACGAGCAGTACTTC	CASRTGQETYEQYF
TRBV5-1	TRBJ2-7	TRBD2	TGCGCCAGCAGCTCCGATAGCGGGGGAACCTACGAGCAGTACTTC	CASSSDSGGTYEQYF
TRBV27	TRBJ2-7	-	TGTGCCAGCAGGAGCTCCTACGAGCAGTACTTC	CASRSSYEQYF
TRBV6-5	TRBJ2-3	TRBD1	TGTGCCAGCAGTTCCAACCGGGACAGAAGCACAGATACGCAGTATTTT	CASSSNRDRSTDTQYF
TRBV3-1/TRBV3-2	TRBJ1-1	-	TGTGCCAGCAGCCAAGGAGTGGCAGGGCGGTCTGAAGCTTTCTTT	CASSQGVAGRSEAFF
TRBV9	TRBJ1-2	-	TGTGCCAGCAGCGTAGGTTTGGGGAATCTAGGAGGCTACACCTTC	CASSVGLGNLGGYTF